The subject of this entry is one TCR beta chain. These data are taken from a study of blood T cell repertoires in COVID-19. On the study more broadly: Some COVID-19 samples were acute and others convalescent; all came from the United States, Italy and Spain. The analysed material was cDNA or gDNA that came from T cells, B-cell-depleted T cells, or PBMCs.

Patients in Seattle were enrolled during active infection, then followed longitudinally. Germline V gene lookup returns CDR1 MNHEY and CDR2 SMNVEV (reference sequence). Unmatched junction bases numbered 6, after V lost 3 bases and J lost 3 bases. The CDR3 is 15 residues long. Authors' methods: Quantification of nucleated cells was approximated via reference gene primer amplification. Profiled with immunoSEQ multiplex PCR; TCRdb holds only in-frame clones, not every one. Clone size and V and J calls were adopted from that table, with D and trimming inferred from the DNA. The table shows 250,000 to 350,000 clones, with around 81% occurring only once.

The chain joins TRBV27 to TRBJ2-3; 7 bases fit TRBD2. The sequence derives from an older person with COVID-19, enrolled during active disease. Sequenced sample: peripheral blood. The CDR3 DNA is TGTGCCAGCAGTTTTAGTGGGCGGGAGACAGATACGCAGTATTTT. Protein product: CASSFSGRETDTQYF.